The clone carrying this TCR beta chain is a singleton in its sample. Antigen specificity is unknown. This specimen comes from a study of T cell responses to AZD1222 COVID-19 vaccine. The data were produced by immunoSEQ multiplex PCR, yet TCRdb's version contains in-frame clones alone and is incomplete. The table lists 150,000 to 180,000 clones, roughly nine tenths of them singletons. The CDR3 length is 13 residues. CDR1 is KGHSH, CDR2 LQKENI, per germline. The V end lost 3 bases, the J end lost 4 bases, and 9 bases lay between the germline ends. General study results and limits: After the peak T cell response, and only then, were repertoires sampled. The donors showed a predominance of white British ancestry and of females, with possible underestimation of clonal diversity. Following two doses of AZD1222, Spike-specific TCR breadth and depth rose.

J is TRBJ1-2 and V is TRBV18; D is unclear. The receptor was isolated from an adult in good health. The sequencing used peripheral blood, collected on day 0 of MenACWY control vaccination. The CDR3 region is CASSPQEGYGYTF. For the CDR3, the DNA is TGTGCCAGCTCACCGCAGGAGGGCTATGGCTACACCTTC.